The rows below give T cell receptor beta chains drawn from one sample of a study of CD8 T cells in ankylosing spondylitis. TCRdb analysed the 5' RACE reads with MiXCR anew, one entry per CDR3 protein. The sample lists roughly 230,000 distinct CDR3 sequences; about 10% were seen once. Sequencing was done on a sample of blood, either unsorted or a sorted T cell fraction (not recorded which). The source is a male donor with ankylosing spondylitis or in good health (not recorded which). Each CDR3 is given with its conserved first and last residue. The D gene is left open where the match is weak. Size is stated for part of the rows, as once, few or many counts, or as a class when the clone is expanded.

J,V,size,D,CDR3,DNA
TRBJ2-7,TRBV9,-,-,CASSALTPRISSYEQYF,TGTGCCAGCAGCGCCCTCACGCCCAGGATAAGCTCCTACGAGCAGTACTTC
TRBJ2-3,TRBV7-9,-,-,CANEYRVNTDTQYF,TGTGCCAACGAGTACAGGGTAAACACAGATACGCAGTATTTT
TRBJ1-3,TRBV6-1,many,TRBD1,CASRPGTGFTPGNTIYF,TGTGCCAGCAGACCCGGGACAGGGTTTACTCCTGGAAACACCATATATTTT
TRBJ2-6,TRBV11-2,many,-,CASSLDWASSGANVLTF,TGTGCCAGCAGCTTAGATTGGGCCTCCTCTGGGGCCAACGTCCTGACTTTC
TRBJ2-1,TRBV4-1,-,TRBD2,CASSPGTSGSFVDNEQFF,TGCGCCAGCAGCCCAGGGACTAGCGGGAGTTTCGTGGACAATGAGCAGTTCTTC
TRBJ1-1,TRBV30,many,-,CAWSPGLMNTEAFF,TGTGCCTGGAGTCCCGGGCTGATGAACACTGAAGCTTTCTTT
TRBJ2-7,TRBV7-9,once,-,CAISSFLEQGVYEQYF,TGTGCCATCAGCTCCTTCTTGGAGCAGGGCGTATACGAGCAGTACTTC
TRBJ2-3,TRBV12-3/TRBV12-4,many,-,CASRNSGSSTDTQYF,TGTGCCAGCAGGAATAGTGGATCTAGCACAGATACGCAGTATTTT
TRBJ2-7,TRBV14,many,-,CASSQAFTKSEQYF,TGTGCCAGCAGCCAAGCCTTCACGAAGTCGGAGCAGTACTTC
TRBJ2-7,TRBV29-1,few,-,CSAAIYRGGSYEQYF,TGCAGCGCAGCAATCTACAGGGGAGGGTCCTACGAGCAGTACTTC
TRBJ1-1,TRBV10-3,many,TRBD1,CAISEVRVGTALNTEAFF,TGTGCCATCAGTGAAGTTAGAGTTGGGACAGCCCTGAACACTGAAGCTTTCTTT
TRBJ1-5,TRBV12-3/TRBV12-4,many,-,CASAMDRYSNQPQHF,TGTGCCAGCGCCATGGACAGATATAGCAATCAGCCCCAGCATTTT
TRBJ2-7,TRBV15,many,-,CATSRDYGTNYEQYF,TGTGCCACCAGCAGAGATTACGGGACCAACTACGAGCAGTACTTC
TRBJ1-4,TRBV30,-,TRBD1,CAWSGDSRTNEKLFF,TGTGCCTGGTCGGGGGACAGCAGAACTAATGAAAAACTGTTTTTT
TRBJ2-1,TRBV15,many,-,CATSNRDSAHNEQFF,TGTGCCACCAGCAACCGGGACTCGGCCCACAATGAGCAGTTCTTC
TRBJ1-5,TRBV5-1,many,TRBD1,CASSLTGTGLESQHF,TGCGCCAGCAGCTTGACCGGGACAGGGTTAGAGTCCCAGCATTTT
TRBJ2-3,TRBV6-5,many,TRBD1,CASSYSRRRQGPDTQYF,TGTGCCAGCAGTTACTCGAGACGGCGACAGGGGCCAGATACGCAGTATTTT
TRBJ2-5,TRBV20-1,many,-,CSATSRASAYQETQYF,TGCAGTGCTACGTCCAGGGCTAGCGCGTACCAAGAGACCCAGTACTTC
TRBJ2-2,TRBV4-1,many,-,CASSPRDSNTGELFF,TGCGCCAGCAGCCCCCGGGACTCGAACACCGGGGAGCTGTTTTTT
TRBJ1-2,TRBV24-1,many,-,CATSDGGLNYGYTF,TGTGCCACCAGTGATGGGGGGCTTAACTATGGCTACACCTTC
TRBJ2-1,TRBV19,few,TRBD2,CASSAGTSGSQGSYNEQFF,TGTGCCAGTAGTGCCGGGACTAGCGGGAGCCAAGGGTCCTACAATGAGCAGTTCTTC
TRBJ2-7,TRBV20-1,many,TRBD1,CSAAHRQGPTAYEQYF,TGCAGTGCTGCCCACAGACAGGGACCTACCGCCTACGAGCAGTACTTC
TRBJ2-6,TRBV6-5,-,-,CASSSLSSGANVLTF,TGTGCCAGCAGTTCTCTGAGCTCTGGGGCCAACGTCCTGACTTTC
TRBJ1-2,TRBV20-1,many,TRBD1,CSARGQGNYGYTF,TGCAGTGCTAGAGGACAGGGAAACTATGGCTACACCTTC
TRBJ2-7,TRBV6-2/TRBV6-3,-,-,CASSSPGLRDHEQYF,TGTGCCAGCAGTTCTCCCGGACTCAGGGACCACGAGCAGTACTTC
TRBJ1-2,TRBV4-2,few,-,CASSQDRDIYGYTF,TGTGCCAGCAGCCAAGACCGGGACATCTATGGCTACACCTTC
TRBJ1-2,TRBV10-3,-,-,CAISRGSGYTF,TGTGCCATCAGTCGAGGGAGCGGCTACACCTTC
TRBJ2-1,TRBV7-8,many,-,CASSSTGDNEQFF,TGTGCCAGCAGTTCAACGGGAGATAATGAGCAGTTCTTC
TRBJ2-1,TRBV7-2,many,TRBD2,CASTYGLAGRNEQFF,TGTGCCAGCACCTATGGGCTAGCGGGGCGCAATGAGCAGTTCTTC
TRBJ2-2,TRBV7-9,-,TRBD2,CASSLLAGDKTGELFF,TGTGCCAGCAGCTTACTAGCGGGGGACAAGACCGGGGAGCTGTTTTTT
TRBJ2-7,TRBV25-1,many,TRBD2,CASSSGTSSEQYF,TGTGCCAGCAGTTCCGGGACTAGTAGCGAGCAGTACTTC
TRBJ1-5,TRBV4-1,many,-,CASSPYGRLDQPQHF,TGCGCCAGCAGCCCCTATGGCAGGCTCGATCAGCCCCAGCATTTT
TRBJ1-4,TRBV7-6,many,TRBD1,CASSSQTGGLPNEKLFF,TGTGCCAGCAGCTCCCAGACAGGGGGGTTGCCTAATGAAAAACTGTTTTTT
TRBJ2-7,TRBV7-2,many,-,CASSSISGPSYF,TGTGCCAGCAGCTCGATTTCCGGGCCCTCATACTTC
TRBJ2-3,TRBV29-1,many,TRBD1,CSVQDRGLADTQYF,TGCAGCGTCCAGGACAGGGGGCTGGCAGATACGCAGTATTTT
TRBJ2-5,TRBV10-1,-,-,CASSDLETQYF,TGCGCCAGCAGTGATCTGGAGACCCAGTACTTC
TRBJ1-5,TRBV4-2,-,TRBD1,CASSQAQGHQPQHF,TGTGCCAGCAGCCAAGCACAGGGGCATCAGCCCCAGCATTTT
TRBJ1-2,TRBV7-9,-,-,CASSVAGGQGYTF,TGTGCCAGCAGCGTAGCGGGGGGGCAAGGCTACACCTTC
TRBJ1-1,TRBV6-2/TRBV6-3,-,-,CASSSHTQGTEAFF,TGTGCCAGCAGTTCCCACACCCAGGGGACTGAAGCTTTCTTT
TRBJ2-3,TRBV6-1,many,-,CASRTWTVTDTQYF,TGTGCCAGCAGAACCTGGACGGTCACAGATACGCAGTATTTT
TRBJ2-1,TRBV4-2,-,TRBD2,CASSQDLLAGGQGTYNEQFF,TGTGCCAGCAGCCAAGATCTCCTAGCGGGGGGCCAAGGGACCTACAATGAGCAGTTCTTC
TRBJ1-5,TRBV5-6,many,-,CASSLNSHNQPQHF,TGTGCCAGCAGCTTGAACAGTCACAATCAGCCCCAGCATTTT
TRBJ1-2,TRBV10-3,many,-,CAISDYDNEEAVYGYTF,TGTGCCATCAGTGACTATGACAACGAAGAGGCGGTCTATGGCTACACCTTC
TRBJ2-2,TRBV7-9,few,-,CASRHGRSTGELFF,TGTGCCAGCAGGCACGGCAGATCCACCGGGGAGCTGTTTTTT
TRBJ2-3,TRBV7-9,few,TRBD2,CASSYRTSGRTDTQYF,TGTGCCAGCAGCTATCGGACTAGCGGGCGTACCGATACGCAGTATTTT
TRBJ2-3,TRBV20-1,many,TRBD2,CSAGAARSGVSTDTQYF,TGCAGTGCTGGGGCAGCCCGTAGCGGGGTTAGCACAGATACGCAGTATTTT
TRBJ2-3,TRBV6-1,many,-,CASRLVRVGGTQYF,TGTGCCAGCAGGCTAGTCCGGGTGGGGGGTACGCAGTATTTT